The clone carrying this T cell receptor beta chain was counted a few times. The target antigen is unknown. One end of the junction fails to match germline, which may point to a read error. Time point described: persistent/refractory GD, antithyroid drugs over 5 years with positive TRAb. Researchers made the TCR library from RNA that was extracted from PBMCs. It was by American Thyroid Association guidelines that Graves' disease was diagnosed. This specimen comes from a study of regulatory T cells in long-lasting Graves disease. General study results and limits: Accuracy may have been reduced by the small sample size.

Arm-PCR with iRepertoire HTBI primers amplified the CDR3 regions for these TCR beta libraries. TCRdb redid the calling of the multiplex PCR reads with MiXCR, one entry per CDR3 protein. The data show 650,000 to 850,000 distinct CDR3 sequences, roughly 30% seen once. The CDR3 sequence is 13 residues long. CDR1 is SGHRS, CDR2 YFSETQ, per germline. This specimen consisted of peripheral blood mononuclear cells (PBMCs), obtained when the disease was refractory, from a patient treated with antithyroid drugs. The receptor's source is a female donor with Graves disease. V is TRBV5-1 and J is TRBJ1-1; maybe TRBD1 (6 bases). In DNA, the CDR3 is TGCGCCGGCAGGAAACAGGGGAACACTGAAGCTTTCTTT. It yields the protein CAGRKQGNTEAFF.